This T cell receptor (beta chain) was documented in a study of cytomegalovirus exposure and HLA in healthy donors. Findings and limits, study-wide: Available immune exposure information covered CMV serostatus only. Fewer N-insertions (relative to the 666-donor mean) were reportedly seen in an Asian-associated ancestry cluster in a later analysis.

To note about this clone: Its target is unknown.

The CDR3 contains 16 residues. Germline lookup yields CDR1 SNHLY and CDR2 FYNNEI. Trimming removed 6 bases from V and 4 bases from J, with 16 bases in between. No CMV serostatus was recorded for this donor. This PCR relied on a set of 60 Vbeta primers and 13 Jbeta primers. Using immunoSEQ multiplex PCR, the repertoire was profiled, and TCRdb retains in-frame clones only, with some absent. The repertoire has tens of thousands of clones, roughly 86% of them found once; the top ten carry 10% to 13%. This rearrangement joins TRBV2 to TRBJ2-6, with D tentatively TRBD1 (6 bases). Sequencing was carried out using PBMCs. This TCR was recovered from a human donor in good health. CDR3 in DNA: TGTGCCAGCAGCCGCATTACAGGGTCCGGGGCCAACGTCCTGACTTTC. Its protein product is CASSRITGSGANVLTF.